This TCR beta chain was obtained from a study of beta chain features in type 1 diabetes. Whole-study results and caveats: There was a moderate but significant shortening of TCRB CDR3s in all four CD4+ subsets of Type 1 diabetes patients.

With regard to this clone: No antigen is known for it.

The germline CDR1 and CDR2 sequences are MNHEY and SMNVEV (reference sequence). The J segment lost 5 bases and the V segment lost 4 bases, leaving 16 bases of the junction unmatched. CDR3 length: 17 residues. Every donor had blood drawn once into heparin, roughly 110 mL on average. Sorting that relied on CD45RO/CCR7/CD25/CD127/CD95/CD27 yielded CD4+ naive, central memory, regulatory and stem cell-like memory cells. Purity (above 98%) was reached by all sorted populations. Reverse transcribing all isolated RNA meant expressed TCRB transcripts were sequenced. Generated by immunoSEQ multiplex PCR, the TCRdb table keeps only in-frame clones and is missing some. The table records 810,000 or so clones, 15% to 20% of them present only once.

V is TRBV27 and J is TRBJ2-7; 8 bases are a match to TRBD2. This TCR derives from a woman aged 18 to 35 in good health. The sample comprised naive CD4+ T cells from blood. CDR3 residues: CASSSAGGVGDRHEQYF. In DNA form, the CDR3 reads TGTGCCAGCAGTTCGGCGGGGGGAGTGGGAGATCGCCACGAGCAGTACTTC.